These T cell receptor beta chains were read from a single sample in a study of blood T cell repertoires in COVID-19. The protocol was immunoSEQ multiplex PCR, while the TCRdb copy is restricted to in-frame clones and leaves out a portion. The table has approximately 50,000 clones, 90% seen once; the top ten hold 3.1%. Sequenced input: peripheral blood. The receptor set was obtained from a human donor in a cohort sampled during active COVID-19. Each CDR3 is given with its conserved first and last residue. Fields, in order: V gene, D gene, clone size, J gene, CDR3 DNA, CDR3 protein. The D gene is left open where the match is weak. Clone size appears in some rows only: once, few, many, or a class for an expanded clone.

TRBV20-1	TRBD1	.	TRBJ1-2	TGCAGTGCTAGTGCGGACAGGGGGCGAGAAATCCATGGCTACACCTTC	CSASADRGREIHGYTF
TRBV19	.	.	TRBJ1-5	TGTGCCAGTAGTATGGGCGCAGGGGTTTTCAATCAGCCCCAGCATTTT	CASSMGAGVFNQPQHF
TRBV3-1/TRBV3-2	.	.	TRBJ1-1	TGTGCCAGCAGCAAAGGGGGGCGCCTGAACACTGAAGCTTTCTTT	CASSKGGRLNTEAFF
TRBV15	TRBD1	.	TRBJ2-1	TGTGCCACCAGCAGAGTTACCGGGACAGGGGGCAATGAGCAGTTCTTC	CATSRVTGTGGNEQFF
TRBV6-5	.	.	TRBJ1-5	TGTGCCAGCAGTCCGATACAGGATGTGCAGCCCCAGCATTTT	CASSPIQDVQPQHF
TRBV4-2	TRBD1	.	TRBJ2-2	TGTGCCAGCAGCCAAGGTTGGACAGGGGACGCCGGGGAGCTGTTTTTT	CASSQGWTGDAGELFF
TRBV6-5	.	.	TRBJ2-2	TGTGCCAGCAGCCCGCGTGGTGTCGCCGGGGAGCTGTTTTTT	CASSPRGVAGELFF
TRBV6-6	TRBD1	.	TRBJ1-1	TGTGCCAGCAGTTTGGGACAGACAACCACTGAAGCTTTCTTT	CASSLGQTTTEAFF
TRBV6-4	TRBD2	once	TRBJ2-7	TGTGCCAGCAGTGCTTGGGGACTAGCCCGGCAGTACTTC	CASSAWGLARQYF
TRBV6-5	.	.	TRBJ2-5	TGTGCCAGCAGTTACTTCGCCAGGGGAGAAGAGACCCAGTACTTC	CASSYFARGEETQYF
TRBV4-3	TRBD1	.	TRBJ1-1	TGCGCCAGCAGCCGGGGAACAGGGGATATCGCTGAAGCTTTCTTT	CASSRGTGDIAEAFF
TRBV4-1	TRBD2	once	TRBJ2-3	TGCGCCAGCAGCCCGGGACTAGCATTTCCCCTGGGGTATTTT	CASSPGLAFPLGYF
TRBV28	.	.	TRBJ1-1	TGTGCCAGCAGGGCCACTGAAGCTTTCTTT	CASRATEAFF
TRBV10-3	TRBD1	.	TRBJ1-1	TGTGCCATCAGCCGGGACAGGGGGTCCCGTGAAGCTTTCTTT	CAISRDRGSREAFF
TRBV10-3	TRBD1	once	TRBJ1-2	TGTGCCATCAGTGAGTCGGAACAGGGGGCTGGCGGCTACACCTTC	CAISESEQGAGGYTF
TRBV6-5	.	.	TRBJ1-1	TGTGCCAGCAGGGCAGGGCGCGAAGCTTTCTTT	CASRAGREAFF
TRBV24-1	.	.	TRBJ2-3	TGTGCCACCAGTGAACCCGGGACTCGTCAGATCACAGATACGCAGTATTTT	CATSEPGTRQITDTQYF
TRBV29-1	TRBD2	.	TRBJ2-7	TGCAGCGTTGATAGCGGGCCGGACTACGAGCAGTACTTC	CSVDSGPDYEQYF
TRBV19	.	.	TRBJ2-3	TGTGCCAGTAGTATAGTTAGCGGAGGCACAGATACGCAGTATTTT	CASSIVSGGTDTQYF
TRBV5-8	.	once	TRBJ2-6	TGTGCCAGCAGCATCGACAGATTGGATCTCAACTCTGGGGCCAACGTCCTGACTTTC	CASSIDRLDLNSGANVLTF
TRBV4-3	.	.	TRBJ2-3	TGCGCCGACAGCGGGTGGTGGCAGCTAAGCACAGATACGCAGTATTTT	CADSGWWQLSTDTQYF
TRBV3-1/TRBV3-2	TRBD2	.	TRBJ2-2	TGTGCCAGCAGCGGGACTAGCGGGATCCTGGGATTGGGGGAGCTGTTTTTT	CASSGTSGILGLGELFF
TRBV7-9	.	.	TRBJ1-4	TGTGCCAGCAGCCGCGTGGGGGGGACTAATGAAAAACTGTTTTTT	CASSRVGGTNEKLFF
TRBV7-2	.	.	TRBJ1-2	TGTGCCAGCAGCGAATTTGGGACAAGATATGGCTACACCTTC	CASSEFGTRYGYTF
TRBV7-2	TRBD1	few	TRBJ1-3	TGTGCCAGCCTAGAGGACAGGCCCTCTGGAAACACCATATATTTT	CASLEDRPSGNTIYF
TRBV11-2	.	.	TRBJ1-3	TGTGCCAGCAGCTTAGATCCAGGGGTGGGAAACACCATATATTTT	CASSLDPGVGNTIYF
TRBV10-3	.	.	TRBJ2-7	TGTGCCATCAGTATAGGGGGGGCGACCTACGAGCAGTACTTC	CAISIGGATYEQYF
TRBV7-8	.	.	TRBJ1-6	TGTGCCAGCAGCCAGGGGTCACCCCTCCACTTT	CASSQGSPLHF
TRBV9	TRBD1	.	TRBJ2-3	TGTGCCAGCAGCGAGCTGGGACAGGGCCCAGATACGCAGTATTTT	CASSELGQGPDTQYF
TRBV9	TRBD2	.	TRBJ2-3	TGTGCCAGCAGATCTAGCGGGGGGGCGTCAGATACGCAGTATTTT	CASRSSGGASDTQYF
TRBV11-2	TRBD1	.	TRBJ2-3	TGTGCCAGCAGCTCCCCCGGGACAGCTACAGATACGCAGTATTTT	CASSSPGTATDTQYF
TRBV30	.	.	TRBJ2-3	TGTGCCTGGAACCAAGCGGTACTAGATACGCAGTATTTT	CAWNQAVLDTQYF
TRBV28	TRBD1	.	TRBJ1-2	TGTGCCAGCAGTTTATGGACAGGGGCCGAATCTAACTATGGCTACACCTTC	CASSLWTGAESNYGYTF
TRBV2	TRBD2	.	TRBJ2-3	TGTGCCAGCATGGGAGGGATATCGTATAGCACAGATACGCAGTATTTT	CASMGGISYSTDTQYF
TRBV6-2/TRBV6-3	.	.	TRBJ2-5	TGTGCCAGCACCCCTAAAGGACAGCAAGAGACCCAGTACTTC	CASTPKGQQETQYF
TRBV7-3	TRBD2	.	TRBJ2-3	TGTGCCAGCAGCTCTGGACTAGTGGTAGATACGCAGTATTTT	CASSSGLVVDTQYF
TRBV15	TRBD2	.	TRBJ2-1	TGTGCCACCAGGCCGGGACTACGAGGCGATGAGCAGTTCTTC	CATRPGLRGDEQFF
TRBV10-1	TRBD1	.	TRBJ2-5	TGCGCCAGCAGTGAGTCTTGGGACAGGGCTATTCAAGAGACCCAGTACTTC	CASSESWDRAIQETQYF
TRBV18	.	.	TRBJ2-7	TGTGCCAGCTCACCCCGGACAGATTCCTACGAGCAGTACTTC	CASSPRTDSYEQYF
TRBV5-4	.	.	TRBJ1-1	TGTGCCAGTTCTCAGGGGATCACTGAAGCTTTCTTT	CASSQGITEAFF
TRBV10-3	.	.	TRBJ2-5	TGTGCCACCGGAGGGCGGGCAGAGACCCAGTACTTC	CATGGRAETQYF
TRBV30	.	few	TRBJ1-4	TGTGCCTGGAGCCCCGGGACTTTGAATGAAAAACTGTTTTTT	CAWSPGTLNEKLFF
TRBV6-5	TRBD1	.	TRBJ2-7	TGTGCCAGCAGTTACTCTTCGGGACAGGGTTACGAGCAGTACTTC	CASSYSSGQGYEQYF
TRBV7-3	TRBD2	.	TRBJ2-1	TGTGCCAGCAGTATAGGTGCTAGCGGGGGTTACGAGCAGTTCTTC	CASSIGASGGYEQFF
TRBV6-2/TRBV6-3	TRBD1	.	TRBJ1-5	TGTGCCAGCAGTCCCGGGACAGGGGGGCGTCAGCCCCAGCATTTT	CASSPGTGGRQPQHF
TRBV2	.	.	TRBJ2-1	TGTGCCAGCGGGAGACAAGGCAATGAGCAGTTCTTC	CASGRQGNEQFF
TRBV2	.	.	TRBJ1-5	TGTGCCAGCAGTGACTTGGGAGGAAATCAGCCCCAGCATTTT	CASSDLGGNQPQHF
TRBV2	.	.	TRBJ2-7	TGTGCCAGCAGACCTACGGAGGCAGTTAGTGAGCAGTACTTC	CASRPTEAVSEQYF
TRBV30	TRBD2	.	TRBJ2-1	TGTGCCTGGAGTGAAGGACTAGCGGGAGTATATGAGCAGTTCTTC	CAWSEGLAGVYEQFF
TRBV28	TRBD1	.	TRBJ1-4	TGTGCCAGCAGTTTCAAGGGGGCCTTTAATGAAAAACTGTTTTTT	CASSFKGAFNEKLFF
TRBV11-3	TRBD1	.	TRBJ1-4	TGTGCCAGCAGCTTCGTGACAGGGGGAAAACTGTTTTTT	CASSFVTGGKLFF
TRBV5-1	.	.	TRBJ2-2	TGCGCCAGCAGCTCCCTAGCTGTCGGCACCGGGGAGCTGTTTTTT	CASSSLAVGTGELFF
TRBV27	.	.	TRBJ1-5	TGTGCCAGCAGTTGGCATCAGCCCCAGCATTTT	CASSWHQPQHF